What follows is one T cell receptor beta chain and its context. The antigen is undetermined. Measured with immunoSEQ multiplex PCR; TCRdb has only the in-frame clones, and not every one. The repertoire has over 2 million clones, approximately 95% of them found once; the top ten carry 0.13%. These data originate in a study of shared clonotypes between healthy human individuals. General study points: Despite large depth, sorted-subset datasets appeared incompletely sequenced.

The CDR3 is 15 residues long. With V trimmed by 0 bases and J by 2 bases, 5 bases remained unmatched. Germline V gene data show CDR1 as SGDLS and CDR2 as YYNGEE. Both subsets, CD45RA+ naive and CD45RA-negative memory, were split from the CD4+ cells. This receptor was obtained from a man younger than 30 in good health. V is TRBV9 and J is TRBJ2-7, with 7 nucleotides matching TRBD1. Source material: naive CD4+ T cells sorted from blood. The sample's subset: CD45RA+ positively selected. The CDR3 loop reads CASSVATGATYEQYF. CDR3 DNA sequence: TGTGCCAGCAGCGTAGCAACAGGGGCGACCTACGAGCAGTACTTC. Drawing the rest from reference TRBV9 and TRBJ2-7, the complete variable domain is DSGVTQTPKHLITATGQRVTLRCSPRSGDLSVYWYQQSLDQGLQFLIQYYNGEERAKGNILERFSAQQFPDLHSELNLSSLELGDSALYFCASSVATGATYEQYFGPGTRLTVT.